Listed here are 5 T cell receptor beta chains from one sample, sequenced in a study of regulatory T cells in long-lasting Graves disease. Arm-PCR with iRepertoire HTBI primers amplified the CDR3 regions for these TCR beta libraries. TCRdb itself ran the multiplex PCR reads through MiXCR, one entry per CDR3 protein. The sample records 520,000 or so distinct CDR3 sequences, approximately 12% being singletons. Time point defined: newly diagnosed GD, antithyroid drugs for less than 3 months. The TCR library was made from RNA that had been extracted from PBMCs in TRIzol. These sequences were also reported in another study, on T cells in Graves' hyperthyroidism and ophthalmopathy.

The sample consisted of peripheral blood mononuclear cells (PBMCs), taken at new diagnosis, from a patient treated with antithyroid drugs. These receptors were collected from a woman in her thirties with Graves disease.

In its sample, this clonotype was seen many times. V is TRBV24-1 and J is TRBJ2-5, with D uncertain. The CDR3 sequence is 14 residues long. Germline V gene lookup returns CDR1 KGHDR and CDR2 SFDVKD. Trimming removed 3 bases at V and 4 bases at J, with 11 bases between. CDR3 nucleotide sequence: TGTGCCACCAGTGATCCGGGTTTCTCAGAGACCCAGTACTTC. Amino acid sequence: CATSDPGFSETQYF.

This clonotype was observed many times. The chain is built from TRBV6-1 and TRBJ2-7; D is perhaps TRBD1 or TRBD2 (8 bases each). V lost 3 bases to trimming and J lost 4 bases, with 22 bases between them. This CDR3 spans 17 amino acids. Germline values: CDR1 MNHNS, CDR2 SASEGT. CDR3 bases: TGTGCCAGCAGTGATTCGGGGGGGACAGGCTTACTGTACGAGCAGTACTTC. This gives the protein CASSDSGGTGLLYEQYF.

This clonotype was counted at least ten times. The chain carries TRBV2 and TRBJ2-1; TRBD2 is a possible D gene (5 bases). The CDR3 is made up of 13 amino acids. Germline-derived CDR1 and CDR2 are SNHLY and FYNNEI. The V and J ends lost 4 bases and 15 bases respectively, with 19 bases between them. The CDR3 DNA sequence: TGTGCCAGCAGTGGGGAGTCTAAGATCTGGCTGTTCTTC. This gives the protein CASSGESKIWLFF.

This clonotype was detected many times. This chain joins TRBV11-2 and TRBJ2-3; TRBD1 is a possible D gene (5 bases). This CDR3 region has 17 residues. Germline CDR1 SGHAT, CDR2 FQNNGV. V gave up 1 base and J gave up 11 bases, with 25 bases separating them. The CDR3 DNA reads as TGTGCCAGCAGCTTAGTTGCACAGGACCCGGTGGTGGGTAAGCAGTATTTT. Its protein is CASSLVAQDPVVGKQYF.

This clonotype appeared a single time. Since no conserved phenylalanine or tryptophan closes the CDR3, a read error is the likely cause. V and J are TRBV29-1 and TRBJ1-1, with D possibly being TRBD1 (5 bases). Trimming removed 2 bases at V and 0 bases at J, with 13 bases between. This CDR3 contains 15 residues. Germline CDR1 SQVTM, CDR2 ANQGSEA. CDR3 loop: CSVERDRRLNTEAFS. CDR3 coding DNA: TGCAGCGTTGAAAGGGACCGGCGCCTGAACACTGAAGCTTTCTCT.